A single T cell receptor (beta chain) is shown here with its context. Its matching antigen is unknown. These data belong to a study of cytomegalovirus exposure and HLA in healthy donors. Study summary: Earlier work reported 90 million to 120 million unique TCR beta sequences from about 180 million T cells.

Study-level findings and limits: Most TCR sequences were rare, but some public TCRs occurred in many donors. Immune exposure information available was restricted to CMV serostatus.

It was with 60 Vbeta and 13 Jbeta primers that the PCR ran. This table comes from immunoSEQ multiplex PCR, and its TCRdb copy is limited to in-frame clones, with some not included. The data hold under 75,000 clones, with 86% observed a single time. The source of this sequence is a woman in her thirties in good health and CMV-seronegative. The specimen sequenced was PBMCs.

The CDR3 region has the DNA TGTGCCAGGGGTGGTAGTACAGGGGCCCACGAGCAGTACTTC. Translating gives CARGGSTGAHEQYF. This rearrangement joins TRBV2 to TRBJ2-7, with 7 bases aligning to TRBD1. The trim removed 9 bases at V and 5 bases at J, leaving 13 bases unmatched. The CDR3 extends over 14 amino acids. Germline CDR1 reads SNHLY; CDR2 reads FYNNEI.